Presented here are 30 T cell receptor beta chains from one specimen sequenced in a study of T cells after yellow fever vaccination. TCRdb independently ran MiXCR on the 5' RACE reads; one entry per CDR3 protein. The repertoire has 500,000 to 650,000 distinct CDR3 sequences, less than 15% of them found once; the top ten carry around 15%. The input for sequencing was PBMCs, taken on the day of the yellow fever booster vaccination. All receptors derive from a young man who received the YFV17D yellow fever vaccine.

This clonotype has just a few counts. The chain carries TRBV5-1 and TRBJ1-3; D gene uncertain. V was shortened by 0 bases and J by 1 base, with 5 bases between the two germline ends. Germline CDR1 SGHRS, CDR2 YFSETQ. There are 14 residues in the CDR3. This CDR3 is CASSLDISGNTIYF. CDR3 in DNA: TGCGCCAGCAGCTTGGATATTTCTGGAAACACCATATATTTT. The variable domain in full, completed from reference TRBV5-1 and TRBJ1-3, reads KAGVTQTPRYLIKTRGQQVTLSCSPISGHRSVSWYQQTPGQGLQFLFEYFSETQRNKGNFPGRFSGRQFSNSRSEMNVSTLELGDSALYLCASSLDISGNTIYFGEGSWLTVV.

This clonotype was seen more than once but under ten times. For the CDR3, the DNA is TGTGCCAGCAGCGAATTCAATCAGCCCCAGCATTTT. Its translation is CASSEFNQPQHF. The chain has TRBV7-2 and TRBJ1-5; D gene uncertain. Trimming stripped 5 bases from V and 3 bases from J, with 5 bases between. CDR3 size: 12 residues. The V gene's germline CDR1 is SGHTA and CDR2 FQGNSA. The full variable domain, in which reference TRBV7-2 and TRBJ1-5 provide the parts outside the CDR3, is GAGVSQSPSNKVTEKGKDVELRCDPISGHTALYWYRQSLGQGLEFLIYFQGNSAPDKSGLPSDRFSAERTGGSVSTLTIQRTQQEDSAVYLCASSEFNQPQHFGDGTRLSIL.

J is TRBJ2-7 and V is TRBV10-2, with D possibly called TRBD1 or TRBD2 (5 bases each). Trimming stripped 1 base from V and 4 bases from J, with 14 bases between. CDR3 length: 15 residues. The germline gives CDR1 WSHSY, CDR2 SAAADI. The CDR3 is CASSEWGTEGYEQYF. The CDR3 DNA reads TGCGCCAGCAGTGAGTGGGGCACTGAGGGTTACGAGCAGTACTTC.

The chain combines TRBV5-6 with TRBJ1-1; perhaps TRBD1 as D (6 bases). CDR1 and CDR2 (germline): SGHDT, YYEEEE. The V gene lost 5 bases and the J gene lost 0 bases, with 11 bases spanning the gap. This CDR3 region has 14 residues. The CDR3 DNA follows: TGTGCCAGCAGGGCGGGGACAATGAACACTGAAGCTTTCTTT. It codes for CASRAGTMNTEAFF.

V is TRBV28 and J is TRBJ1-2; D is undetermined. The germline V gene has CDR1 MDHEN and CDR2 SYDVKM. CDR3 length: 12 residues. Deletions cut 4 bases from V and 4 bases from J, with 7 bases between. CDR3 nucleotides: TGTGCCAGCAGTTCAAGTCCCTATGGCTACACCTTC. As protein: CASSSSPYGYTF.

This clonotype was picked up a small number of times. V is TRBV10-3 and J is TRBJ2-5, with a tentative D call TRBD1 (5 bases). This CDR3 is built from 17 residues. Germline-derived CDR1 and CDR2 are ENHRY and SYGVKD. V gave up 0 bases and J gave up 1 base, with 15 bases separating them. CDR3 amino acids: CAISESSRGDPQETQYF. DNA for the CDR3: TGTGCCATCAGTGAGTCATCTAGGGGCGATCCCCAAGAGACCCAGTACTTC.

V is TRBV20-1 and J is TRBJ2-2; D uncertain. Germline CDR1 is DFQATT and CDR2 is SNEGSKA (reference sequence). The V end lost 0 bases, the J end lost 1 base, and 3 bases lay between the germline ends. The CDR3 is made up of 13 amino acids. CDR3 in DNA: TGCAGTGCTAGAGAAGGGAACACCGGGGAGCTGTTTTTT. Protein: CSAREGNTGELFF.

The rearrangement joins TRBV20-1 to TRBJ2-7; D is unclear. V lost 0 bases and J lost 0, with 12 bases in between. CDR1 and CDR2 from the germline V gene are DFQATT and SNEGSKA (reference sequence). The CDR3 is 15 amino acids. The CDR3 DNA reads as TGCAGTGCTAGAGATCGGTCGGTTATCTCCTACGAGCAGTACTTC. This gives the protein CSARDRSVISYEQYF.

This clonotype was observed at least ten times. This sequence joins TRBV12-3 or TRBV12-4 and TRBJ2-1; D may be TRBD1 or TRBD2 (5 bases each). The V and J ends lost 6 bases and 0 bases respectively, with 12 bases between them. The CDR3 loop spans 15 amino acids. As DNA, the CDR3 is TGTGCCAGCAGGGGGGTGGGGAGCTCCTACAATGAGCAGTTCTTC. As protein: CASRGVGSSYNEQFF.

The table lists this clonotype with a few counts. V and J are TRBV7-6 and TRBJ2-1, with 9 bases aligning to TRBD2. CDR3 size: 16 residues. After removal of 2 bases from V and 4 bases from J, the junction contained 6 bases not matched to a gene. CDR1 is SGHVS and CDR2 is FNYEAQ in the germline V gene. This chain's CDR3 is CASSLSGTSRYNEQFF. The CDR3 DNA is TGTGCCAGCAGCTTATCGGGGACTAGCCGTTACAATGAGCAGTTCTTC.

This clonotype was detected many times. The J gene is TRBJ2-3, the V gene TRBV7-8; tentatively, D is TRBD2 (6 bases). The CDR3 runs to 14 residues. V was clipped by 2 bases and J by 2 bases, with 8 bases between them. CDR1 and CDR2 (germline): SGHVS, FQNEAQ. The CDR3 bases are TGTGCCAGCAGCTTACAGGGACTCACAGATACGCAGTATTTT. It encodes CASSLQGLTDTQYF. The full variable domain, with the rest looked up from reference TRBV7-8 and TRBJ2-3, is GAGVSQSPRYKVAKRGQDVALRCDPISGHVSLFWYQQALGQGPEFLTYFQNEAQLDKSGLPSDRFFAERPEGSVSTLKIQRTQQEDSAVYLCASSLQGLTDTQYFGPGTRLTVL.

This clonotype showed up just a few times. The chain uses TRBV5-1 and TRBJ2-7; D tentatively fits TRBD1 or TRBD2 (5 bases each). V was shortened by 4 bases and J by 3 bases, with 11 bases between the two germline ends. Germline V CDR1 and CDR2: SGHRS, YFSETQ. There are 13 residues in the CDR3. The CDR3 loop reads CASSRDGNYEQYF. The CDR3 DNA reads as TGCGCCAGCAGCCGGGACGGAAACTACGAGCAGTACTTC.

The V and J genes are TRBV9 and TRBJ2-3; 7 nucleotides align to TRBD2. This CDR3 spans 19 amino acids. In germline, CDR1 is SGDLS, CDR2 YYNGEE. The V and J ends lost 3 bases and 2 bases, in that order; junction bases with no gene match: 18. In DNA form, the CDR3 reads TGTGCCAGCAGCGCCCCTCGAGATGTGGGAGGGATTAACACAGATACGCAGTATTTT. Translation gives CASSAPRDVGGINTDTQYF.

This clonotype was counted only a few times. The rearrangement links TRBV20-1 to TRBJ2-5; D may match TRBD1 or TRBD2 (6 bases each). The CDR3 consists of 12 residues. V was shortened by 5 bases and J by 5 bases, with 12 bases between the two germline ends. Per germline, CDR1 DFQATT and CDR2 SNEGSKA (reference sequence). CDR3 nucleotides: TGCAGTGCTGCATTCGGGGGCGAGACCCAGTACTTC. It yields the protein CSAAFGGETQYF.

This clonotype was observed many times. The chain combines TRBV15 with TRBJ2-7; 9 bases are a match to TRBD1. Germline V gene data show CDR1 as LNHNV and CDR2 as YYDKDF (reference sequence). The CDR3 is made up of 17 amino acids. V shed 1 base and J 5 bases; nucleotides not matched to a gene: 12. CDR3 region: CATSRGRTRTGADEQYF. In DNA form, the CDR3 reads TGTGCCACCAGCAGAGGTCGAACCAGGACAGGGGCCGACGAGCAGTACTTC.

The chain carries TRBV7-8 and TRBJ2-1; 7 bases line up with TRBD2. After removal of 5 bases from V and 3 bases from J, the junction contained 4 bases not matched to a gene. Germline CDR1 and CDR2: SGHVS and FQNEAQ. The CDR3 has 14 amino acids. CDR3 sequence (DNA): TGTGCCAGCAGCCCAAGCGGGAACTACAATGAGCAGTTCTTC. It translates to CASSPSGNYNEQFF.

Only a few counts were recorded for this clonotype. The chain carries TRBV7-2 and TRBJ1-1; 11 bases map to TRBD1. CDR3 length equals 16 residues. CDR1 and CDR2 (germline): SGHTA, FQGNSA. The junction had 2 bases not matched to a gene; V was cut back by 1 base and J by 1 base. Here the CDR3 reads CASSLVGTGGNTEAFF. CDR3 sequence (DNA): TGTGCCAGCAGCTTAGTGGGGACAGGGGGGAACACTGAAGCTTTCTTT. The whole variable domain, remainder taken from reference TRBV7-2 and TRBJ1-1, is GAGVSQSPSNKVTEKGKDVELRCDPISGHTALYWYRQSLGQGLEFLIYFQGNSAPDKSGLPSDRFSAERTGGSVSTLTIQRTQQEDSAVYLCASSLVGTGGNTEAFFGQGTRLTVV.

The chain joins TRBV18 to TRBJ2-7; 9 bases agree with TRBD1. The CDR3 covers 14 residues. J lost 0 bases, V lost 5 bases, and 2 bases had no gene match. The germline gives CDR1 KGHSH, CDR2 LQKENI. CDR3 nucleotide sequence: TGTGCCAGCTCAGTGGACAGGGGCTCCTACGAGCAGTACTTC. This codes for CASSVDRGSYEQYF.

The sample holds a few counts of this clonotype. J is TRBJ2-3 and V is TRBV7-2, with 9 positions matching TRBD1. The CDR3 runs 15 residues. Germline V gene sequence: CDR1 SGHTA, CDR2 FQGNSA. With V trimmed by 3 bases and J by 4 bases, 5 bases remained unmatched. The CDR3 DNA reads TGTGCCAGCAGCTTGACAGGGGGTTGGGCAGATACGCAGTATTTT. This sequence encodes CASSLTGGWADTQYF.

J is TRBJ2-2 and V is TRBV20-1; the match to TRBD2 covers 11 bases. Germline V gene sequence: CDR1 DFQATT, CDR2 SNEGSKA (reference sequence). The CDR3 totals 16 residues. Trimming at V came to 5 bases and at J to 4 bases, leaving 9 bases not matched to a gene. DNA for the CDR3: TGCAGTGCTGCACCTCCCGGGACTAGCGGCACCGGGGAGCTGTTTTTT. Translation: CSAAPPGTSGTGELFF.

This clonotype was counted a few times. The V gene is TRBV27, the J gene TRBJ2-7; 7 bases are shared with TRBD1. V lost 4 bases to trimming and J lost 5 bases; unmatched junction nucleotides: 8. CDR3 length equals 14 residues. The germline V gene has CDR1 MNHEY and CDR2 SMNVEV (reference sequence). CDR3 in DNA: TGTGCCAGCAGTTCGGACAGGAGCTTCCACGAGCAGTACTTC. Residues: CASSSDRSFHEQYF.

The chain uses TRBV6-2 or TRBV6-3 and TRBJ2-4, with D possibly being TRBD2 (5 bases). Germline values: CDR1 MNHEY, CDR2 SVGEGT. V lost 6 bases, J lost 5 bases, and 14 bases lay in between. This CDR3 contains 14 residues. In DNA form, the CDR3 reads TGTGCCAGCAGCCGCGGGTCCGCAGAAAACATTCAGTACTTC. Translating gives CASSRGSAENIQYF.

The chain combines TRBV7-2 with TRBJ2-7; TRBD1 aligns across 7 bases. The V and J ends lost 6 bases and 3 bases, in that order; junction bases with no gene match: 11. The CDR3 runs 15 residues. CDR1 SGHTA and CDR2 FQGNSA come from the germline V gene. The CDR3 bases are TGTGCCAGCAGTTCCGAGACAGGGCCCGGCTACGAGCAGTACTTC. It translates to CASSSETGPGYEQYF.

The chain links TRBV4-3 to TRBJ2-6; no clear D. The germline gives CDR1 LGHNA, CDR2 YSLEER. V dropped 0 bases and J dropped 2 bases, with 8 bases sitting between them. There are 16 residues in the CDR3. CDR3 region: CASSQDPPAGANVLTF. The CDR3 DNA reads TGCGCCAGCAGCCAAGATCCACCAGCTGGGGCCAACGTCCTGACTTTC.

The chain links TRBV11-2 to TRBJ2-3; D may be TRBD2 (6 bases). Trimming removed 2 bases from V and 2 bases from J, with 23 bases in between. This CDR3 comprises 19 residues. Germline CDR1 is SGHAT and CDR2 is FQNNGV. CDR3 region: CASSLRERVSGNPTDTQYF. The DNA of the CDR3 is TGTGCCAGCAGCTTACGGGAGAGAGTAAGCGGAAACCCCACAGATACGCAGTATTTT.

Here the CDR3 reads CSALRTGAPQPQHF. CDR3 bases: TGCAGTGCACTTCGAACGGGGGCCCCTCAGCCCCAGCATTTT. The V and J genes are TRBV20-1 and TRBJ1-5; maybe TRBD1 (6 bases). CDR3 size: 14 residues. V was shortened by 6 bases and J by 6 bases, with 18 bases between the two germline ends. CDR1 is DFQATT, CDR2 SNEGSKA, per germline (reference sequence).

This clonotype has a handful of counts. J is TRBJ1-2 and V is TRBV27; 7 nucleotides agree with TRBD1. CDR3 length: 14 amino acids. CDR1 and CDR2 from the germline V gene are MNHEY and SMNVEV (reference sequence). The junction had 11 bases not matched to a gene; V was cut back by 6 bases and J by 7 bases. This CDR3 reads CASSRQGGATGYTF. CDR3 nucleotide sequence: TGTGCCAGCAGCCGACAGGGAGGGGCAACTGGCTACACCTTC.

The chain has TRBV2 and TRBJ2-1; possibly TRBD1 or TRBD2 for D (5 bases each). Germline V gene sequence: CDR1 SNHLY, CDR2 FYNNEI. Between the trimmed V and J ends, which lost 2 bases and 5 bases, there was a span of 13 bases. The length of the CDR3 is 15 residues. CDR3 nucleotides: TGTGCCAGCAGTGAAATGGGGGTCAGGGACAATGAGCAGTTCTTC. Residues: CASSEMGVRDNEQFF. Looking up the rest from reference TRBV2 and TRBJ2-1 gives the full variable domain: EPEVTQTPSHQVTQMGQEVILRCVPISNHLYFYWYRQILGQKVEFLVSFYNNEISEKSEIFDDQFSVERPDGSNFTLKIRSTKLEDSAMYFCASSEMGVRDNEQFFGPGTRLTVL.

This clonotype was seen a handful of times. The chain recombines TRBV5-5 with TRBJ2-2; 11 bases agree with TRBD2. Germline lookup yields CDR1 SGHKS and CDR2 YYEKEE (reference sequence). J lost 5 bases, V lost 3 bases, and 3 bases had no gene match. This CDR3 spans 15 amino acids. The CDR3 DNA sequence: TGTGCCAGCAGCTCTTGGACTAGCGGGACCGGGGAGCTGTTTTTT. Residues: CASSSWTSGTGELFF.

V usage is TRBV2 and J usage is TRBJ2-2; unclear D gene. The V gene lost 7 bases and the J gene lost 4 bases, with 13 bases spanning the gap. This CDR3 contains 14 residues. Germline assignment: CDR1 SNHLY and CDR2 FYNNEI. CDR3: CASIAGSGTGELFF. In DNA, the CDR3 is TGTGCCAGCATTGCAGGAAGTGGCACCGGGGAGCTGTTTTTT.